This TCR beta chain stems from a study of blood T cell repertoires in COVID-19. Overall study: T cells, B-cell-depleted T cells, or PBMCs supplied cDNA or gDNA.

In the authors' methods: Estimates of nucleated cell counts were drawn from the amplification of reference gene primers. Generated by immunoSEQ multiplex PCR, the TCRdb table keeps only in-frame clones and is missing some. V and J calls plus clone size are reproduced from that table; the DNA served to infer D and trimming. The table shows over 200,000 clones, with about 83% occurring only once. This clone was observed a few times. The receptor was derived from a young woman with COVID-19, enrolled during active disease. Sequenced input: peripheral blood.

CDR3 in amino acids: CASSAQGGETQYF. The CDR3 DNA reads TGTGCCAGTAGTGCCCAGGGCGGAGAGACCCAGTACTTC. This chain connects TRBV19 to TRBJ2-5; possible D gene TRBD1, 5 bases. With 5 bases removed from V and 4 bases from J, the gap between germline ends came to 11 bases. The germline V gene has CDR1 LNHDA and CDR2 SQIVND (reference sequence). CDR3 size: 13 residues.